The rows below give T cell receptor beta chains drawn from one sample of a study of blood T cells in healthy people across ages. TCRdb reprocessed the 5' RACE reads with MiXCR, giving one entry per CDR3 protein. The top ten clones hold roughly 17% of a sample with just under 900,000 distinct CDR3 sequences, under 35% of them seen once. Sequenced input: blood. Receptor source: a woman of 80 years or more in good health. CDR3s include the opening cysteine and the closing phenylalanine or tryptophan. The D gene is left open where the match is weak. Only some rows state a clone size, as once, few, many or a class for expanded clones.

V	J	D	size	CDR3	DNA
TRBV6-1	TRBJ2-3	TRBD1	many	CASSGSPFTGVDTQYF	TGTGCCAGCAGTGGATCGCCGTTTACAGGGGTGGATACGCAGTATTTT
TRBV5-1	TRBJ2-1	TRBD1	-	CASSSQGQGGPNEQFF	TGCGCCAGCAGCTCGCAGGGACAGGGGGGACCGAATGAGCAGTTCTTC
TRBV4-1	TRBJ2-1	TRBD2	few	CASSQVPLQRGRIEQFF	TGCGCCAGCAGCCAAGTTCCCCTTCAGCGGGGGAGGATTGAGCAGTTCTTC
TRBV18	TRBJ1-5	TRBD1	-	CASSLLGGQGSNQPQHF	TGTGCCAGCTCACTCCTGGGGGGACAGGGAAGCAATCAGCCCCAGCATTTT
TRBV27	TRBJ1-5	TRBD1	few	CASSSGTDSQPQHF	TGTGCCAGCAGTTCTGGGACAGACAGTCAGCCCCAGCATTTT
TRBV6-2/TRBV6-3	TRBJ1-2	-	few	CASSYSGSIYGYTF	TGTGCCAGCAGTTACTCCGGTAGTATCTATGGCTACACCTTC
TRBV6-5	TRBJ2-3	-	few	CAAPRPVTAGTDTQYF	TGTGCCGCTCCCCGCCCCGTAACTGCTGGCACAGATACGCAGTATTTT
TRBV5-5	TRBJ1-2	TRBD1	few	CASSLQTGGWDGYTF	TGTGCCAGCAGCTTACAGACAGGGGGCTGGGATGGCTACACCTTC
TRBV12-3/TRBV12-4	TRBJ2-3	TRBD2	few	CASSQYRTRADTQYF	TGTGCCAGCAGTCAATACAGGACTAGAGCAGATACGCAGTATTTT
TRBV15	TRBJ2-1	-	few	CATSRESRGKGKQFF	TGTGCCACCAGCAGAGAAAGTCGGGGCAAGGGCAAGCAGTTCTTC
TRBV20-1	TRBJ1-5	-	few	CSASLGTQNQPQHF	TGCAGTGCTAGTTTAGGGACGCAGAATCAGCCCCAGCATTTT
TRBV6-6	TRBJ2-7	-	many	CASSYFGGPSSYEQYF	TGTGCCAGCAGTTACTTCGGGGGCCCCAGCTCCTACGAGCAGTACTTC
TRBV7-9	TRBJ1-1	TRBD1	many	CASSMTGAEAFF	TGTGCCAGCAGCATGACAGGGGCTGAAGCTTTCTTT
TRBV11-2	TRBJ1-1	-	-	CASSLDRAVNTEAFF	TGTGCCAGCAGCTTAGATCGGGCGGTGAACACTGAAGCTTTCTTT
TRBV7-8	TRBJ2-1	-	many	CASSLEAPRGEQFF	TGTGCCAGCAGCTTAGAGGCTCCCCGGGGTGAGCAGTTCTTC
TRBV28	TRBJ2-1	TRBD2	many	CASSTGTSGGPNEQFF	TGTGCCAGCAGTACCGGTACTAGCGGGGGCCCCAATGAGCAGTTCTTC
TRBV30	TRBJ1-1	TRBD1	-	CAWTLQGLNTEAFF	TGTGCCTGGACCCTACAGGGGTTGAACACTGAAGCTTTCTTT
TRBV6-5	TRBJ1-4	TRBD1	-	CASSYSMLGGGGTGKEKLFF	TGTGCCAGCAGTTACTCGATGCTTGGAGGGGGAGGGACAGGGAAGGAAAAACTGTTTTTT
TRBV6-5	TRBJ1-5	-	-	CASRRTYSNQPQHF	TGTGCCAGCAGAAGAACTTATAGCAATCAGCCCCAGCATTTT
TRBV27	TRBJ2-3	-	many	CASKDGHLTDTQYF	TGTGCCAGCAAGGACGGACACCTCACAGATACGCAGTATTTT